Presented here are 26 T cell receptor beta chains from one specimen sequenced in a study of blood T cells in healthy people across ages. Next came a second PCR, run for about 7 to 11 cycles, which used a sample-barcoded 5' primer along with a J-beta primer mix. MiXCR was run by TCRdb on the 5' RACE reads, yielding one entry per CDR3 protein. The sample yields around 1,600,000 distinct CDR3 sequences, approximately 43% seen once. Sequences were obtained from blood. The receptors shown here come from a woman under 30 in good health.

The chain combines TRBV6-1 with TRBJ1-2; a possible D gene is TRBD1 (5 bases). The CDR3 covers 10 residues. The germline gives CDR1 MNHNS, CDR2 SASEGT. V lost 10 bases, J lost 10 bases, and 13 bases lay in between. CDR3 in DNA: TGTGCCACAGGGATTCGTGACTACACCTTC. It encodes CATGIRDYTF.

The V gene is TRBV15, the J gene TRBJ2-5, with no clear D. With 0 bases removed from V and 2 bases from J, the gap between germline ends came to 4 bases. The CDR3 is 13 residues long. Per the germline V gene, CDR1 is LNHNV and CDR2 is YYDKDF (reference sequence). The CDR3 here is CATSREGQETQYF. CDR3 DNA sequence: TGTGCCACCAGCAGAGAAGGGCAAGAGACCCAGTACTTC. The entire variable domain, with the rest obtained from reference TRBV15 and TRBJ2-5, is as follows: DAMVIQNPRYQVTQFGKPVTLSCSQTLNHNVMYWYQQKSSQAPKLLFHYYDKDFNNEADTPDNFQSRRPNTSFCFLDIRSPGLGDTAMYLCATSREGQETQYFGPGTRLLVL.

Comments on this clonotype: A much larger clone differs by one base, so this may be a read error. The rearrangement joins TRBV12-3 or TRBV12-4 to TRBJ1-2; 9 positions match TRBD1. The CDR3 sequence is 16 residues long. Trimming took 8 bases from V and 9 from J; bases not matched to a gene: 19. The CDR3 bases are TGTGCCAGCTCATCTCCGGGGGGACAGGGATTTGGCAGCTACACCTTC. This translates into CASSSPGGQGFGSYTF.

The rearrangement links TRBV28 to TRBJ1-5, with TRBD1 identical over 9 bases. The trim removed 3 bases at V and 5 bases at J, leaving 8 bases unmatched. Per germline, CDR1 MDHEN and CDR2 SYDVKM. The CDR3 sequence is 16 residues long. CDR3 amino acids: CASSLRGWDRDQPQHF. CDR3 DNA: TGTGCCAGCAGTTTGCGCGGTTGGGACAGGGATCAGCCCCAGCATTTT. Combining the CDR3 with reference TRBV28 and TRBJ1-5 gives the whole variable domain DVKVTQSSRYLVKRTGEKVFLECVQDMDHENMFWYRQDPGLGLRLIYFSYDVKMKEKGDIPEGYSVSREKKERFSLILESASTNQTSMYLCASSLRGWDRDQPQHFGDGTRLSIL.

The chain links TRBV6-6 to TRBJ2-5; 10 bases fit TRBD1. The CDR3 spans 15 residues. After removal of 3 bases from V and 11 bases from J, the junction contained 12 bases not matched to a gene. Germline V lookup: CDR1 MNHNY, CDR2 SVGAGI (reference sequence). The CDR3 is CASSYPGQGNNEQYF. In DNA, the CDR3 is TGTGCCAGCAGTTATCCGGGACAGGGGAACAATGAGCAGTACTTC.

This clonotype has just a few counts. V usage is TRBV20-1 and J usage is TRBJ1-2; the match to TRBD1 covers 7 bases. V lost 3 bases and J lost 1; bases outside the gene matches: 8. Germline CDR1 DFQATT, CDR2 SNEGSKA (reference sequence). The CDR3 has 15 amino acids. DNA of the CDR3: TGCAGTGCTAGTAATTGGGACAGACTTAACTATGGCTACACCTTC. Protein: CSASNWDRLNYGYTF.

A single count supports this clonotype. This rearrangement joins TRBV5-1 to TRBJ2-5; 8 positions match TRBD1. The CDR3 length is 17 residues. Germline V gene lookup returns CDR1 SGHRS and CDR2 YFSETQ. J lost 4 bases, V lost 0 bases, and 11 bases had no gene match. As DNA, the CDR3 is TGCGCCAGCAGCTTGGGACTATACGGGACAGGCACAGAGACCCAGTACTTC. Its translation is CASSLGLYGTGTETQYF.

This clonotype came up once. The chain combines TRBV7-6 with TRBJ2-7; 8 bases agree with TRBD2. The germline V gene has CDR1 SGHVS and CDR2 FNYEAQ. V was pared by 2 bases and J by 11 bases, with 5 bases of the junction left unmatched. This CDR3 has 12 residues. The CDR3 nucleotides are TGTGCCAGCAGCTTAACTAGCGGATGGAAGTACTTC. Its translation is CASSLTSGWKYF.

The J gene is TRBJ1-1, the V gene TRBV7-9; D not resolved. The CDR3 has 15 residues. Trimming removed 0 bases from V and 1 base from J, with 9 bases in between. The germline V gene encodes CDR1 SEHNR and CDR2 FQNEAQ (reference sequence). The CDR3 sequence is CASSLAAARNTEAFF. The CDR3 DNA sequence: TGTGCCAGCAGCTTAGCGGCAGCCCGGAACACTGAAGCTTTCTTT.

The chain is built from TRBV6-6 and TRBJ1-2, with TRBD1 matching over 7 bases. The germline CDR1 and CDR2 sequences are MNHNY and SVGAGI (reference sequence). The CDR3 totals 15 residues. After removal of 3 bases from V and 3 bases from J, the junction contained 7 bases not matched to a gene. The CDR3 protein is CASSYNNRGYYGYTF. Written as DNA, the CDR3 is TGTGCCAGCAGTTATAATAACAGGGGATACTATGGCTACACCTTC.

The V gene is TRBV4-3, the J gene TRBJ2-1; 8 nucleotides align to TRBD2. Looked up from germline, CDR1 is LGHNA and CDR2 is YSLEER. J lost 8 bases, V lost 5 bases, and 11 bases had no gene match. The CDR3 has 15 amino acids. CDR3 sequence: CASSEGTRRFDEQFF. CDR3 DNA sequence: TGCGCCAGCAGCGAGGGGACTAGGAGGTTTGATGAGCAGTTCTTC.

This clonotype has a single count. V gene TRBV12-3 or TRBV12-4 combines with J gene TRBJ1-3, with unresolved D. The ends were cut back, 3 bases at V and 6 bases at J, with 9 bases in the middle. CDR3 length: 13 residues. The CDR3, as DNA: TGTGCCAGCAGTTTTCAGGATACAAACACCATATATTTT. This translates into CASSFQDTNTIYF.

The chain is built from TRBV4-3 and TRBJ1-2, with no clear D. V shed 1 base and J shed 2 bases, with 11 bases lying between them. Germline lookup yields CDR1 LGHNA and CDR2 YSLEER. The CDR3 totals 15 residues. DNA for the CDR3: TGCGCCAGCAGCCAAGGAGGAACAGTCAACTATGGCTACACCTTC. Translating it yields CASSQGGTVNYGYTF.

This clonotype appeared once. Without the conserved terminal phenylalanine or tryptophan, this CDR3 likely stems from a read error. The gene calls are TRBV7-9 and TRBJ2-1; possibly TRBD2 for D (6 bases). CDR1 and CDR2 (germline): SEHNR, FQNEAQ (reference sequence). The CDR3 spans 16 residues. V lost 5 bases and J lost 2, with 16 bases in between. The DNA of the CDR3 is TGTGCCAGCAGCACAGTCGGGGGAAGGCCCTACAATGAGCAGTTCTTA. Its translation is CASSTVGGRPYNEQFL.

This clonotype was found a few times. The V and J genes are TRBV5-1 and TRBJ2-5, with TRBD2 matching 8 bases. CDR3 length equals 16 residues. V gave up 4 bases and J gave up 5 bases; unmatched junction bases: 13. Germline loops: CDR1 SGHRS, CDR2 YFSETQ. CDR3 DNA: TGCGCCAGCAGCATAGGGACTAGTGGCGGGTCGGAGACCCAGTACTTC. Translated, it gives CASSIGTSGGSETQYF.

This clonotype was recorded only once. The chain employs TRBV5-5 and TRBJ2-1, with 8 bases identical to TRBD1. This CDR3 has 16 amino acids. The V segment lost 4 bases and the J segment 4 bases; nucleotides outside the gene matches: 10. CDR1 SGHKS and CDR2 YYEKEE come from the germline V gene (reference sequence). The CDR3 nucleotides are TGTGCCAGCAGCCCGACAATGGACAGGGTTTACAATGAGCAGTTCTTC. Translated: CASSPTMDRVYNEQFF.

This chain connects TRBV28 to TRBJ1-1; D is possibly TRBD1 (6 bases). The CDR3 consists of 13 residues. Germline V gene lookup returns CDR1 MDHEN and CDR2 SYDVKM. Deletions cut 5 bases from V and 5 bases from J, with 12 bases between. The CDR3 DNA reads TGTGCCAGCAGTGCCACAGGGAGGACTGAAGCTTTCTTT. Protein sequence: CASSATGRTEAFF.

This CDR3 is CATSDMQSSYNEQFF. In DNA, the CDR3 is TGTGCCACCAGTGATATGCAGAGCTCCTACAATGAGCAGTTCTTC. The chain carries TRBV24-1 and TRBJ2-1; no reliable D call. The V gene's germline CDR1 is KGHDR and CDR2 SFDVKD. V was clipped by 3 bases and J by 0 bases, with 8 bases between them. This CDR3 is built from 15 residues.

In its sample, this clonotype was seen a few times. This chain uses TRBV20-1 with TRBJ2-1; TRBD2 is a possible D gene (5 bases). The germline gives CDR1 DFQATT, CDR2 SNEGSKA (reference sequence). The CDR3 runs 14 residues. Trimming cost V 4 bases and J 8 bases, with 18 bases left between them. In DNA, the CDR3 is TGCAGTGCTACGCGGGTCTTTACGGTCGATGAGCAGTTCTTC. This sequence encodes CSATRVFTVDEQFF.

This clonotype was seen repeatedly, ten times or more. The V and J genes are TRBV29-1 and TRBJ2-3; D unclear. V lost 6 bases, J lost 2 bases, and 9 bases lay in between. The CDR3 sequence is 12 residues long. The germline V gene encodes CDR1 SQVTM and CDR2 ANQGSEA. CDR3 in DNA: TGCAGCGTCGTGGCAAACACAGATACGCAGTATTTT. This encodes CSVVANTDTQYF.

Worth noting for this clonotype: The junction does not match germline at one end; this may be a read error. The chain carries TRBV12-3 or TRBV12-4 and TRBJ2-5, with D unresolved. CDR3 length equals 14 residues. The CDR3 spells CAGSFFVSQETQYF. DNA of the CDR3: TGTGCCGGCAGTTTTTTCGTCAGTCAAGAGACCCAGTACTTC.

V usage is TRBV4-1 and J usage is TRBJ2-1; possibly TRBD1 for D (7 bases). V was cut by 2 bases and J by 4 bases, with 15 bases left in between. The V gene's germline CDR1 is MGHRA and CDR2 YSYEKL. The CDR3 runs 16 residues. CDR3 region: CASSQHQGEAYNEQFF. Here the CDR3 DNA reads TGCGCCAGCAGCCAACACCAGGGGGAGGCTTACAATGAGCAGTTCTTC.

This clonotype was detected ten times or more. The J gene is TRBJ2-3, the V gene TRBV12-3 or TRBV12-4; weak D call: TRBD2 (5 bases). CDR3 length equals 12 residues. The V end was cut by 3 bases, the J end by 9 bases, with 10 bases between. This CDR3 is CASSFTGRTQYF. In DNA, the CDR3 is TGTGCCAGCAGTTTCACGGGAAGAACGCAGTATTTT.

In its sample, this clonotype was seen a few times. This chain connects TRBV20-1 to TRBJ2-7; 11 positions match TRBD2. The J segment lost 4 bases and the V segment lost 3 bases, leaving 2 bases of the junction unmatched. Germline V gene data show CDR1 as DFQATT and CDR2 as SNEGSKA (reference sequence). This CDR3 spans 13 amino acids. The DNA for the CDR3 is TGCAGTGCTAGGGGGACTAGCGGATACGAGCAGTACTTC. It codes for CSARGTSGYEQYF.

V and J are TRBV20-1 and TRBJ2-5; no clear D gene. The DNA matches TRBJ2-7 better at its end, which makes the J call doubtful. The CDR3 spans 14 residues. Looked up from germline, CDR1 is DFQATT and CDR2 is SNEGSKA (reference sequence). The CDR3 region has the DNA TGCAGTGCTAGAGAAGCTGGCACCGCCTACGAGCAGTACTTC. Protein product: CSAREAGTAYEQYF.

A note on this clonotype: A single base separates this from a much larger clone, so it may be a read error. This chain links TRBV12-3 or TRBV12-4 with TRBJ2-1; 10 bases align to TRBD2. The CDR3 has 15 residues. CDR3 in DNA: TGTGCCGGCAGACCAGCGGGGGGGCTTTTCGATGAGCAGTTCTTC. Amino acid sequence: CAGRPAGGLFDEQFF.